Listed below are T cell receptor beta chains from one sample, sequenced in a study of cytomegalovirus exposure and HLA in healthy donors. The repertoire was sequenced with immunoSEQ multiplex PCR; TCRdb's copy has only in-frame clones and lacks some. The data show about 170,000 clones, around 62% seen once. The material sequenced was PBMCs. All receptors come from a man aged 40-49 years in good health and CMV-seronegative. The CDR3 runs from the conserved cysteine through the conserved F or W. The D gene is left open where the match is weak. Clone size is stated in some rows and not others, as once, few, many or a class when expanded.

V	size	D	J	CDR3
TRBV19	many	.	TRBJ1-1	CASKGENTEAFF
TRBV30	.	TRBD1	TRBJ1-4	CAWSVPGTGAEKLFF
TRBV5-5	.	.	TRBJ1-3	CASSLGQLNGNTIYF
TRBV6-5	.	.	TRBJ2-1	CASSSAPGLPLGQFF
TRBV5-4	.	TRBD1	TRBJ1-1	CASSEGQTNTEAFF
TRBV19	.	TRBD1	TRBJ1-2	CASSFADRVYGYTF
TRBV10-3	.	.	TRBJ1-5	CAISERQGNQPQHF
TRBV30	few	TRBD1	TRBJ1-5	CAWSVGAGGFSNQPQHF
TRBV5-4	.	TRBD2	TRBJ2-7	CASSFSGRYEQYF
TRBV25-1	.	.	TRBJ2-7	CASTRGQSSSYEQYF
TRBV6-6	.	TRBD1	TRBJ1-1	CASSQARQGWGGEAFF
TRBV9	.	.	TRBJ2-7	CASSVEPTGQHVTYEQYF
TRBV2	.	TRBD1	TRBJ1-5	CASSEVRGDQPQHF
TRBV30	.	.	TRBJ2-2	CAWSVTQAGELFF
TRBV28	few	TRBD1	TRBJ2-7	CASSLNRGTSYEQYF
TRBV2	few	.	TRBJ2-7	CASRRFESSYEQYF
TRBV19	.	TRBD1	TRBJ2-4	CASSIFRTGKENIQYF
TRBV9	few	.	TRBJ1-2	CASSPYTGSYGYTF
TRBV7-2	.	.	TRBJ1-2	CASSSNTNDYGYTF
TRBV29-1	.	.	TRBJ1-1	CSVELRLGAEAFF
TRBV9	.	TRBD2	TRBJ2-2	CASSARLAGGPGELFF
TRBV6-1	.	TRBD1	TRBJ1-6	CASSESWGQGNSPLHF
TRBV7-3	once	.	TRBJ2-3	CASSLTRGGTDTQYF
TRBV20-1	once	TRBD1	TRBJ2-3	CSATTGVFVYF
TRBV5-4	.	.	TRBJ1-2	CASSSGTRVRTF